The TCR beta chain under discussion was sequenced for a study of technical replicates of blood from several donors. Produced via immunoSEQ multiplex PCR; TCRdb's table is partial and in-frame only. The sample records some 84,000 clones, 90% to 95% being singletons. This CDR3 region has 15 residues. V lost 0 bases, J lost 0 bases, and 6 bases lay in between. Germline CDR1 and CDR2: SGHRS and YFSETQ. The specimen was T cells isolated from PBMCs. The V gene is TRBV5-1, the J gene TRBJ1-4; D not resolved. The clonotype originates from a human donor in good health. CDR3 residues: CASSLGGATNEKLFF. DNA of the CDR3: TGCGCCAGCAGCTTGGGCGGGGCAACTAATGAAAAACTGTTTTTT.